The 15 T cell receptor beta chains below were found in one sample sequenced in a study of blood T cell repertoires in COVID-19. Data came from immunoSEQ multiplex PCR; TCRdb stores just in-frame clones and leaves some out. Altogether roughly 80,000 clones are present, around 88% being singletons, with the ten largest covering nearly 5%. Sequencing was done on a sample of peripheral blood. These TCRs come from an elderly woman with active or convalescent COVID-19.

CDR3 region: CASSVGGALSEQYF. The CDR3, as DNA: TGTGCCAGCAGCGTAGGCGGCGCTTTGAGCGAGCAGTACTTC. The chain joins TRBV9 to TRBJ2-7; D remains ambiguous. Germline V gene lookup returns CDR1 SGDLS and CDR2 YYNGEE. The CDR3 has 14 amino acids. Trimming shortened V by 0 bases and J by 6 bases, and 13 bases separated the two germline ends.

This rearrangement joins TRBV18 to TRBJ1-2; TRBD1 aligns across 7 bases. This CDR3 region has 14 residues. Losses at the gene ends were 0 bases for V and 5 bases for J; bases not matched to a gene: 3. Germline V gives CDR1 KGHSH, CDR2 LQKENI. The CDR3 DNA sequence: TGTGCCAGCTCACCACCGACAGGGCTATATGGCTACACCTTC. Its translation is CASSPPTGLYGYTF. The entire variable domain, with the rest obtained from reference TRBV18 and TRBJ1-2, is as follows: NAGVMQNPRHLVRRRGQEARLRCSPMKGHSHVYWYRQLPEEGLKFMVYLQKENIIDESGMPKERFSAEFPKEGPSILRIQQVVRGDSAAYFCASSPPTGLYGYTFGSGTRLTVV.

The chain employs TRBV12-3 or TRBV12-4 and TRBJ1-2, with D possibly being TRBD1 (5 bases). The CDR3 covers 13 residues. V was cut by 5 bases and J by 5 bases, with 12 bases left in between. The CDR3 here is CASSSGHVYGYTF. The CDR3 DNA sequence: TGTGCCAGCAGTAGTGGACACGTGTATGGCTACACCTTC.

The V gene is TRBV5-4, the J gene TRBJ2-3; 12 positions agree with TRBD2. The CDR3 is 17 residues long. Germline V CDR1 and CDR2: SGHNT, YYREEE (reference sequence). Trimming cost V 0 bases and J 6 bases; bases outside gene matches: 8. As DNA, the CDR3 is TGTGCCAGCAGCTTGGGGGCTAGCGGGGGGGCATTGGATACGCAGTATTTT. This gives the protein CASSLGASGGALDTQYF.

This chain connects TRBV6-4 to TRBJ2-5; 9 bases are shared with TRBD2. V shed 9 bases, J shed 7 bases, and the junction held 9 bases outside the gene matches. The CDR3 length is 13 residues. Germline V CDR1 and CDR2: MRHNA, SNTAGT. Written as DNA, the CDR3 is TGTGCCAGATCAGCGGGGGGCCCCAGGACCCAGTACTTC. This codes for CARSAGGPRTQYF.

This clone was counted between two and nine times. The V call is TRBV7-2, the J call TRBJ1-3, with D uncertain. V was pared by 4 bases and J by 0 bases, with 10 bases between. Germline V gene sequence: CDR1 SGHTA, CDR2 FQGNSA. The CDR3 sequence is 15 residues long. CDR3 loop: CASSSSASSGNTIYF. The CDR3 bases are TGTGCCAGCAGCTCCTCCGCCAGCTCTGGAAACACCATATATTTT.

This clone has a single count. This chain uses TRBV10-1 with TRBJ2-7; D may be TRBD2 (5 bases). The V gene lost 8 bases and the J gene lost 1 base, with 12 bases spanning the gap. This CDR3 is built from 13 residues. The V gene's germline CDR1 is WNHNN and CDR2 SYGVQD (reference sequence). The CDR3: CASPVSGSYEQYF. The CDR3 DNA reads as TGCGCCAGCCCTGTAAGCGGATCCTACGAGCAGTACTTC.

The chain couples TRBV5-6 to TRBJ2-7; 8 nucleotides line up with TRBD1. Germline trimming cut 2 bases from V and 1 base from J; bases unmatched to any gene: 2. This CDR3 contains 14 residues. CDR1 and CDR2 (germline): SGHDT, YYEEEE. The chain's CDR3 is CASSLQGVSYEQYF. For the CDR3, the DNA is TGTGCCAGCAGCTTACAGGGGGTTTCCTACGAGCAGTACTTC.

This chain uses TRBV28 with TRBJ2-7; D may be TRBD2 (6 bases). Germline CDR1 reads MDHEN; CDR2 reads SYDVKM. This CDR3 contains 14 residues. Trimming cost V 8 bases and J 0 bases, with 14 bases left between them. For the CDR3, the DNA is TGTGCCAGCGCAAGGTGGCGGGACTCCTACGAGCAGTACTTC. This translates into CASARWRDSYEQYF.

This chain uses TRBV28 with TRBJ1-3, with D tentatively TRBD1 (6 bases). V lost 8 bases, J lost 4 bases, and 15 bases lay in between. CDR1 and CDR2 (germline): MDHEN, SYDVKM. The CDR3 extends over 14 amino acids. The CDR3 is CASLPGTKGNTIYF. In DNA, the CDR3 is TGTGCCAGCCTTCCCGGGACAAAAGGAAACACCATATATTTT. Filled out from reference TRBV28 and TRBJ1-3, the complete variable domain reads DVKVTQSSRYLVKRTGEKVFLECVQDMDHENMFWYRQDPGLGLRLIYFSYDVKMKEKGDIPEGYSVSREKKERFSLILESASTNQTSMYLCASLPGTKGNTIYFGEGSWLTVV.

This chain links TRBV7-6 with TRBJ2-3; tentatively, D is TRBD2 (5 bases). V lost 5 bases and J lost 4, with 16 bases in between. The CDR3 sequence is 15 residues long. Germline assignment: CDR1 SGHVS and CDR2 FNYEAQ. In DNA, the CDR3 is TGTGCCAGCAGCCCGGCAGTACCCGGGGCAGATACGCAGTATTTT. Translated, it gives CASSPAVPGADTQYF. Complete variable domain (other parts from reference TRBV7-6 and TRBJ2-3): GAGVSQSPRYKVTKRGQDVALRCDPISGHVSLYWYRQALGQGPEFLTYFNYEAQQDKSGLPNDRFSAERPEGSISTLTIQRTEQRDSAMYRCASSPAVPGADTQYFGPGTRLTVL.

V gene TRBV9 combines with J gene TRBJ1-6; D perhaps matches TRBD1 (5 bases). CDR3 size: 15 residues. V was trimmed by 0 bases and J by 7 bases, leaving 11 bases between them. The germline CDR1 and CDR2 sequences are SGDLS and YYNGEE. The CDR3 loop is CASSVGHSGNSPLHF. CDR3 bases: TGTGCCAGCAGCGTAGGCCATTCAGGGAATTCACCCCTCCACTTT.

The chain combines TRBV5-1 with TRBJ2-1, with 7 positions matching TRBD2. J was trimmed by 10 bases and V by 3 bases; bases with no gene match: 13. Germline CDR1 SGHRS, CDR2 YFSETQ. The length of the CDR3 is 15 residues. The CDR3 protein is CASSSTLAGESEQFF. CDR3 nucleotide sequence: TGCGCCAGCAGCTCGACGTTGGCGGGAGAATCGGAGCAGTTCTTC.

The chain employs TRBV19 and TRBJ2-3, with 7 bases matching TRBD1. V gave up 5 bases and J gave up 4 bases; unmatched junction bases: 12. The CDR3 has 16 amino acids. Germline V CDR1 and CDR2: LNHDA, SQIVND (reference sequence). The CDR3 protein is CASSSQAAQGADTQYF. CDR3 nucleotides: TGTGCCAGTAGTTCACAAGCTGCCCAGGGGGCAGATACGCAGTATTTT.

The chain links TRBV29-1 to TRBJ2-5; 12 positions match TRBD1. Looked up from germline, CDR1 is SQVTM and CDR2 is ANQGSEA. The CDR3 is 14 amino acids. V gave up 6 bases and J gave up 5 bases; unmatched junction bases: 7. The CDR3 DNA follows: TGCAGCGTCCTAGGGACAGGGGGCTGGGAGACCCAGTACTTC. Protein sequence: CSVLGTGGWETQYF. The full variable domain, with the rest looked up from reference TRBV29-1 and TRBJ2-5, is SAVISQKPSRDICQRGTSLTIQCQVDSQVTMMFWYRQQPGQSLTLIATANQGSEATYESGFVIDKFPISRPNLTFSTLTVSNMSPEDSSIYLCSVLGTGGWETQYFGPGTRLLVL.